These 22 T cell receptor beta chains were sequenced from one sample in a study of OX40 agonist ivuxolimab in advanced cancers. The library relied on the immunoSEQ multiplex PCR assay. As stored in TCRdb, this immuneACCESS dataset retains in-frame rearrangements with V and J assigned. A fraction of the clones does not appear; measured against another copy, unresolved V genes explain less than half of the discrepancy, and the remainder lacks a known reason. The sample table holds about 12,000 clones, of which about 80% were seen once. The ten largest make up 20% to 30% of the sample. The sequencing used CD4+ or CD8+ T cells sorted from blood, collected in a trial of the OX40 agonist ivuxolimab. These receptors came from an adult with an advanced solid tumor such as melanoma, head and neck, liver or kidney cancer.

CDR3 amino acids: CASGSHPRGLNNEQFF. CDR3 nucleotide sequence: TGTGCCAGCGGATCACACCCAAGAGGTTTAAACAATGAGCAGTTCTTC. V gene TRBV2 combines with J gene TRBJ2-1; D remains unclear. The germline V gene has CDR1 SNHLY and CDR2 FYNNEI. This CDR3 has 16 amino acids. The V and J ends lost 8 bases and 5 bases respectively, with 22 bases between them.

This clone was detected once. This chain uses TRBV7-3 with TRBJ2-7; 8 bases align to TRBD2. Germline V lookup: CDR1 SGHTA, CDR2 FQGTGA. This CDR3 is built from 15 residues. Trimming at V came to 5 bases and at J to 1 base, leaving 7 bases not matched to a gene. The CDR3 DNA follows: TGTGCCAGCAGCCTAGGAAGCGGGGGATCCTACGAGCAGTACTTC. Amino acid sequence: CASSLGSGGSYEQYF. Drawing the rest from reference TRBV7-3 and TRBJ2-7, the complete variable domain is GAGVSQTPSNKVTEKGKYVELRCDPISGHTALYWYRQSLGQGPEFLIYFQGTGAADDSGLPNDRFFAVRPEGSVSTLKIQRTERGDSAVYLCASSLGSGGSYEQYFGPGTRLTVT.

The chain is built from TRBV15 and TRBJ2-1; TRBD2 aligns across 10 bases. The trim removed 0 bases at V and 2 bases at J, leaving 10 bases unmatched. Per the germline V gene, CDR1 is LNHNV and CDR2 is YYDKDF (reference sequence). The CDR3 has 19 residues. The CDR3 DNA follows: TGTGCCACCAGCAGAGATTGGCGACTAGCGGGTGTGACCTACAATGAGCAGTTCTTC. Protein product: CATSRDWRLAGVTYNEQFF. The variable domain in full, with the rest retrieved from reference TRBV15 and TRBJ2-1, is DAMVIQNPRYQVTQFGKPVTLSCSQTLNHNVMYWYQQKSSQAPKLLFHYYDKDFNNEADTPDNFQSRRPNTSFCFLDIRSPGLGDTAMYLCATSRDWRLAGVTYNEQFFGPGTRLTVL.

To note about this clone: Other DNA sequences in this specimen translate into the identical CDR3. V and J are TRBV6-6 and TRBJ2-5; D is uncertain. V was clipped by 3 bases and J by 1 base, with 6 bases between them. The germline gives CDR1 MNHNY, CDR2 SVGAGI (reference sequence). The CDR3 is 13 residues long. As DNA, the CDR3 is TGTGCCAGCAGTTATCAACCCCAAGAGACCCAGTACTTC. It codes for CASSYQPQETQYF.

The V gene is TRBV19, the J gene TRBJ2-2; TRBD2 aligns across 9 bases. This CDR3 region has 17 residues. With 1 base clipped from V and 0 bases from J, the junction kept 3 bases outside the gene matches. CDR1 and CDR2 from the germline V gene are LNHDA and SQIVND (reference sequence). Written as DNA, the CDR3 is TGTGCCAGTAGTATAGGACTAGCGGAAGCGAACACCGGGGAGCTGTTTTTT. This translates into CASSIGLAEANTGELFF.

The chain employs TRBV27 and TRBJ1-6; 7 positions agree with TRBD1. Germline-derived CDR1 and CDR2 are MNHEY and SMNVEV (reference sequence). J gave up 10 bases and V 0 bases, and 12 bases lay outside the gene matches. This CDR3 has 17 residues. The DNA of the CDR3 is TGTGCCAGCAGTTTATCCCCGACTCCGACAGGGAGATCACCCCTCCACTTT. This gives the protein CASSLSPTPTGRSPLHF.

This rearrangement joins TRBV7-8 to TRBJ2-5, with TRBD1 matching 7 bases. This CDR3 has 16 residues. Trimming cost V 5 bases and J 2 bases; bases outside gene matches: 11. Looked up from germline, CDR1 is SGHVS and CDR2 is FQNEAQ. The CDR3 DNA reads as TGTGCCAGCAGCCCAACGGGACAGACGACTCAAGAGACCCAGTACTTC. This gives the protein CASSPTGQTTQETQYF.

The chain links TRBV19 to TRBJ2-7, with 9 bases lining up with TRBD1. The CDR3 has 15 amino acids. Germline V CDR1 and CDR2: LNHDA, SQIVND (reference sequence). The J segment lost 3 bases and the V segment lost 3 bases, leaving 6 bases of the junction unmatched. CDR3 nucleotides: TGTGCCAGTAGTATGGACAGGGGTTCCTTCTACGAGCAGTACTTC. It specifies CASSMDRGSFYEQYF.

The V and J genes are TRBV7-6 and TRBJ1-4; D is ambiguous. Germline V gives CDR1 SGHVS, CDR2 FNYEAQ. The ends were cut back, 1 base at V and 6 bases at J, with 9 bases in the middle. The CDR3 is made up of 14 amino acids. CDR3 sequence reads: CASSLDGVDEKLFF. DNA of the CDR3: TGTGCCAGCAGCTTAGACGGGGTGGATGAAAAACTGTTTTTT.

This chain connects TRBV29-1 to TRBJ2-7; D is possibly TRBD1 or TRBD2 (5 bases each). Germline V lookup: CDR1 SQVTM, CDR2 ANQGSEA. With 0 bases removed from V and 7 bases from J, the gap between germline ends came to 16 bases. This CDR3 spans 14 amino acids. This chain's CDR3 is CSVEDRGDAREQYF. The CDR3 DNA reads TGCAGCGTTGAAGATCGAGGGGACGCCCGGGAGCAGTACTTC.

The CDR3 DNA reads as TGTGCCAGCAGCAAAGTTTTAGCGCCGGAGCAGTTCTTC. Translated, it gives CASSKVLAPEQFF. V gene TRBV21-1 combines with J gene TRBJ2-1; TRBD2 is the table's D call, not checked against the DNA. TRBV21-1 is marked as a pseudogene. The CDR3 has 13 residues.

The chain has TRBV6-5 and TRBJ2-1, with a possible D match to TRBD1 (7 bases). Germline V gene data show CDR1 as MNHEY and CDR2 as SVGAGI. The CDR3 sequence is 15 residues long. V was clipped by 5 bases and J by 4 bases, with 15 bases between them. CDR3 bases: TGTGCCAGCAGTCCCGCGGGGACAGAGTACAATGAGCAGTTCTTC. Protein product: CASSPAGTEYNEQFF.

The chain combines TRBV7-9 with TRBJ2-1; D call uncertain. The CDR3 spans 11 residues. CDR1 and CDR2 (germline): SEHNR, FQNEAQ (reference sequence). With 5 bases removed from V and 7 bases from J, the gap between germline ends came to 6 bases. CDR3 in amino acids: CASSPSNEQFF. CDR3 bases: TGTGCCAGCAGCCCCAGTAATGAGCAGTTCTTC.

The V and J genes are TRBV18 and TRBJ2-1; D is perhaps TRBD1 or TRBD2 (5 bases each). There are 16 residues in the CDR3. CDR1 KGHSH and CDR2 LQKENI come from the germline V gene. Trimming took off 2 bases at V and 0 bases at J, with 11 bases between the two ends. The CDR3 region has the DNA TGTGCCAGCTCACCAAACGAGGGGTACTCCTACAATGAGCAGTTCTTC. Protein sequence: CASSPNEGYSYNEQFF.

The rearrangement uses TRBV7-3 and TRBJ1-1, with D perhaps TRBD1 (6 bases). This CDR3 has 12 amino acids. The germline CDR1 and CDR2 sequences are SGHTA and FQGTGA. V was trimmed by 4 bases and J by 6 bases, leaving 9 bases between them. CDR3 DNA sequence: TGTGCCAGCAGCTCGGACAGTGCTGAAGCTTTCTTT. Amino acid sequence: CASSSDSAEAFF.

This chain links TRBV6-5 with TRBJ2-7; 8 bases fit TRBD1. Losses at the gene ends were 6 bases for V and 4 bases for J; bases not matched to a gene: 8. Germline-derived CDR1 and CDR2 are MNHEY and SVGAGI. The CDR3 totals 14 residues. The CDR3 bases are TGTGCCAGCAGACACGGGACAGGAGCTTACGAGCAGTACTTC. This codes for CASRHGTGAYEQYF.

The V call is TRBV6-1, the J call TRBJ2-2; D is unresolved. Germline V gene sequence: CDR1 MNHNS, CDR2 SASEGT. The CDR3 loop spans 16 amino acids. The ends were cut back, 2 bases at V and 0 bases at J, with 10 bases in the middle. The CDR3 nucleotides are TGTGCCAGCAGTGAACCAGGCTACTCGAACACCGGGGAGCTGTTTTTT. Its protein product is CASSEPGYSNTGELFF.

The gene calls are TRBV11-2 and TRBJ2-7; no firm D call. V was shortened by 1 base and J by 0 bases, with 7 bases between the two germline ends. Germline values: CDR1 SGHAT, CDR2 FQNNGV. The CDR3 spans 14 residues. The CDR3 nucleotides read TGTGCCAGCAGCTTAGTTGGTAGCTCCTACGAGCAGTACTTC. This gives the protein CASSLVGSSYEQYF.

The chain joins TRBV28 to TRBJ2-5; D is unresolved. The germline gives CDR1 MDHEN, CDR2 SYDVKM. The CDR3 has 15 amino acids. V gave up 3 bases and J gave up 0 bases, with 11 bases separating them. The CDR3 bases are TGTGCCAGCAGTTTTAGTGCGTCCTACCAAGAGACCCAGTACTTC. Translated: CASSFSASYQETQYF. Looking up the rest from reference TRBV28 and TRBJ2-5 gives the full variable domain: DVKVTQSSRYLVKRTGEKVFLECVQDMDHENMFWYRQDPGLGLRLIYFSYDVKMKEKGDIPEGYSVSREKKERFSLILESASTNQTSMYLCASSFSASYQETQYFGPGTRLLVL.

This chain connects TRBV2 to TRBJ2-3; 9 nucleotides agree with TRBD1. Germline CDR1 SNHLY, CDR2 FYNNEI. The CDR3 has 14 residues. V trimming: 5 bases; J trimming: 6 bases; junction bases outside the gene matches: 6. The CDR3 region is CASSTGQGIDTQYF. CDR3 DNA sequence: TGTGCCAGCAGTACCGGACAGGGGATTGATACGCAGTATTTT.

The chain uses TRBV5-4 and TRBJ1-5; no definite D call. CDR3 size: 15 residues. Trimming pared 5 bases from V and 4 bases from J, leaving 16 bases between. The germline V gene has CDR1 SGHNT and CDR2 YYREEE (reference sequence). CDR3 sequence: CASSTDGKPNQPQHF. The CDR3 DNA sequence: TGTGCCAGCAGTACGGACGGGAAACCGAATCAGCCCCAGCATTTT. Full variable domain (outside the CDR3, taken from reference TRBV5-4 and TRBJ1-5): ETGVTQSPTHLIKTRGQQVTLRCSSQSGHNTVSWYQQALGQGPQFIFQYYREEENGRGNFPPRFSGLQFPNYSSELNVNALELDDSALYLCASSTDGKPNQPQHFGDGTRLSIL.

V is TRBV27 and J is TRBJ1-2; 11 bases map to TRBD1. Unmatched junction bases numbered 4, after V lost 5 bases and J lost 5 bases. Germline CDR1 and CDR2: MNHEY and SMNVEV (reference sequence). The CDR3 extends over 14 amino acids. The CDR3 DNA reads TGTGCCAGCAGTATAGGGACAGGGGGGTATGGCTACACCTTC. This sequence encodes CASSIGTGGYGYTF.